This is a list of T cell receptor beta chains from one sample in a study of regulatory T cells in long-lasting Graves disease. MiXCR, applied by TCRdb to the multiplex PCR reads, yields one record per CDR3 protein. This sample yields 300,000 to 400,000 distinct CDR3 sequences, of which roughly 17% are seen a single time; 30% belongs to the top ten. The same data also went into a second study, on T cells in Graves' hyperthyroidism and ophthalmopathy.

The sample was peripheral blood mononuclear cells (PBMCs), taken at new diagnosis, from a patient treated with antithyroid drugs. Every receptor here comes from a man aged 35-49 years with Graves disease. Both conserved end residues are part of each CDR3. D genes are given only for firm matches. The size of a clone is reported for some rows only, either as once, few or many, or as a class for expanded clones.

cdr3_nt | cdr3_aa | d_call | j_call | clone_size | cdr3_length | v_call
TGCGCCAGCAGCCATGGGAGGGGCGGGTACCAAGAGACCCAGTACTTC | CASSHGRGGYQETQYF | TRBD2 | TRBJ2-5 | . | 16 | TRBV4-1
TGTGCCAGCTCACCCACAGCGGGGGGCTCCCAAGAGACCCAGTACTTC | CASSPTAGGSQETQYF | TRBD2 | TRBJ2-5 | many | 16 | TRBV18
TGCGCCAGCAGCTTGGCCACCGAGCAGTACTTC | CASSLATEQYF | . | TRBJ2-7 | few | 11 | TRBV5-1
TGTGCCAGCGCCCCGGAGTGGACAGGGCATGAGCAGTTCTTC | CASAPEWTGHEQFF | TRBD1 | TRBJ2-1 | many | 14 | TRBV11-3
TGTGCCAGCAGGTGGGACAGGGGAGGTACGCAGTATTTT | CASRWDRGGTQYF | TRBD1 | TRBJ2-3 | . | 13 | TRBV5-4
TGTGCCAGCAGCTTGATACGGACAGCACCCGGGGGCTACAATGAGCAGTTCTTC | CASSLIRTAPGGYNEQFF | . | TRBJ2-1 | many | 18 | TRBV5-6
TGTGCCAGCAGTTTACAACGATTGGGGCACACAGATACGCAGTATTTT | CASSLQRLGHTDTQYF | . | TRBJ2-3 | many | 16 | TRBV27
TGTGCCTCCATCTACGGGACGGAAGAGACCCAGTACTTC | CASIYGTEETQYF | . | TRBJ2-5 | many | 13 | TRBV2
TGTGCCTGGAGCGCCCTAGCGGGGGGCCTCAATGAGCAGTTCTTC | CAWSALAGGLNEQFF | TRBD2 | TRBJ2-1 | . | 15 | TRBV30
TGTGCCAGCAGCCAAGATCGGGGGCACAGAGTCTCCTACGAGCAGTACTTC | CASSQDRGHRVSYEQYF | . | TRBJ2-7 | . | 17 | TRBV4-2
TGTGCCAGCAGCTTAGAGTCTTGGGACATGAAGAAGTACTTC | CASSLESWDMKKYF | . | TRBJ2-4 | few | 14 | TRBV7-2
TGTGCCGGCAGGGTTTCCTATAATTCACCCCTCCACTTT | CAGRVSYNSPLHF | . | TRBJ1-6 | . | 13 | TRBV10-3
TGCGCCAGCAGCCAAGTGGCCGTTTTGGGGGAAAGGGACGCCGGGGAGCTGTTTTTT | CASSQVAVLGERDAGELFF | . | TRBJ2-2 | few | 19 | TRBV4-1
TGTGCCAGCCAACGGGACGGAGACTCCTACGAGCAGTACTTC | CASQRDGDSYEQYF | . | TRBJ2-7 | many | 14 | TRBV18
TGTGCCAGCAGTGAGGCGTCTAGCGATCAAGAGACCCAGTACTTC | CASSEASSDQETQYF | . | TRBJ2-5 | many | 15 | TRBV28
TGCGCCAGCAGCCAAGATAAGGCAGGTCTACCGACTAATGAAAAACTGTTTTTT | CASSQDKAGLPTNEKLFF | . | TRBJ1-4 | . | 18 | TRBV4-1
TGTGCCAGCAGCCCTCTTGGGGTCGGGACAGGGCTTCATGAGCAGTTCTTC | CASSPLGVGTGLHEQFF | TRBD1 | TRBJ2-1 | many | 17 | TRBV7-9
TGTGCCAGCAGCTCTGCTGGGGGTACGCAGTATTTT | CASSSAGGTQYF | . | TRBJ2-3 | . | 12 | TRBV7-3
TGTGCCAGTAGTATAGTTGGAACAGAACCCTACGGGCAGTACTTC | CASSIVGTEPYGQYF | . | TRBJ2-7 | . | 15 | TRBV19
TGCGCCAGCAGCCCGGGGCAGGGGAATGGTCTTTTGGAAAAACTGTTTTTT | CASSPGQGNGLLEKLFF | . | TRBJ1-4 | . | 17 | TRBV5-1
TGTGCCAGCAGTTTATTTGGGCAGGGGGCGAACACCGGGGAGCTGTTTTTT | CASSLFGQGANTGELFF | TRBD1 | TRBJ2-2 | . | 17 | TRBV27
TGTGCCACCAGTGAAGGGGGCCCCCAGGAGACCCAGTACTTC | CATSEGGPQETQYF | TRBD1 | TRBJ2-5 | few | 14 | TRBV24-1
TGCGCCAGCAGCCTCGATGCCGGGCCCCAGCATTTT | CASSLDAGPQHF | . | TRBJ1-5 | many | 12 | TRBV5-1
TGTGCCAGCAGTGAACAAGGGATGGAGACCGGGGAGCTGTTTTTT | CASSEQGMETGELFF | . | TRBJ2-2 | many | 15 | TRBV2
TGCAGTGCTAGATCATTACCCTCTGGGGCCAACGTCCTGACTTTC | CSARSLPSGANVLTF | . | TRBJ2-6 | . | 15 | TRBV20-1
TGTGCCACCGCTGCGGATGGCAATCAGCCCCAGCATTTT | CATAADGNQPQHF | . | TRBJ1-5 | . | 13 | TRBV24-1
TGTGCCAGCAGGCGCCGGGACATACTCAATCAGCCCCAGCATTTT | CASRRRDILNQPQHF | . | TRBJ1-5 | many | 15 | TRBV2
TGTGCCATCAGTGACCTGCTATCCGGGGACAGATCAACCTACTCCTACGAGCAGTACTTC | CAISDLLSGDRSTYSYEQYF | TRBD1 | TRBJ2-7 | few | 20 | TRBV10-3
TGTGCCAGCAGCATGGACTATAACAATGAAAAACTGTTTTTT | CASSMDYNNEKLFF | . | TRBJ1-4 | many | 14 | TRBV6-1
TGTGCCAGCAGCTTAAGACCAGGGGAGACCCAGTACTTC | CASSLRPGETQYF | . | TRBJ2-5 | many | 13 | TRBV7-6
TGTGCCAGCAGCACCGGGACAGGGATATACGAGCAGTACTTC | CASSTGTGIYEQYF | TRBD1 | TRBJ2-7 | . | 14 | TRBV7-2
TGTGCCAGCAGCTGGACAGGGGACTTCTCCTACGAGCAGTACTTC | CASSWTGDFSYEQYF | TRBD1 | TRBJ2-7 | many | 15 | TRBV11-1
TGTGCCAGTAGTGTGATTCCGGGACAGGCAAACTACGAGCAGTACTTC | CASSVIPGQANYEQYF | TRBD1 | TRBJ2-7 | many | 16 | TRBV19
TGTGCCAGCAGTCGGACAGTCCTCAACGAGCAGTACTTC | CASSRTVLNEQYF | . | TRBJ2-7 | many | 13 | TRBV6-1
TGTGCCTGGAGCCCCACTAGGGCCGGGGAGCTGTTTTTT | CAWSPTRAGELFF | . | TRBJ2-2 | many | 13 | TRBV30
TGTGCCAGCAGTGGGAAGGGACTAGTCGAGCAGTACTTC | CASSGKGLVEQYF | TRBD2 | TRBJ2-7 | many | 13 | TRBV28
TGTGCCAGCAGTTTGGGGACAGGGAGGAACACTGAAGCTTTCTTT | CASSLGTGRNTEAFF | TRBD1 | TRBJ1-1 | . | 15 | TRBV28
TGCAGCGTTGAAGTAGGAGGGAACGAGCAGTACTTC | CSVEVGGNEQYF | . | TRBJ2-7 | many | 12 | TRBV29-1
TGTGCCAGCAAGATGGGCAGCCAAGAGACCCAGTACTTC | CASKMGSQETQYF | . | TRBJ2-5 | many | 13 | TRBV2
TGCAGTGCTAAGGACTGGACGAGCACAGATACGCAGTATTTT | CSAKDWTSTDTQYF | . | TRBJ2-3 | . | 14 | TRBV20-1
TGTGCCAGCAGCTCGAGATGGACACCAACTAATGAAAAACTGTTTTTT | CASSSRWTPTNEKLFF | . | TRBJ1-4 | few | 16 | TRBV7-9
TGCAGTGCTAGGGGAGAGGGGGACACTGAAGCTTTCTTT | CSARGEGDTEAFF | . | TRBJ1-1 | many | 13 | TRBV20-1
TGTGCCAGCCGCAGGGTCCCCTCTAATCAGCCCCAGCATTTT | CASRRVPSNQPQHF | . | TRBJ1-5 | . | 14 | TRBV6-1
TGTGCCACCAGCAGAACATGGGAGAAGAACACTGAAGCTTTCTTT | CATSRTWEKNTEAFF | . | TRBJ1-1 | many | 15 | TRBV15
TGTGCCAGCAGCTTAAGAAAGACCCGGGAGGGGAACACCGGGGAGCTGTTTTTT | CASSLRKTREGNTGELFF | TRBD2 | TRBJ2-2 | few | 18 | TRBV11-2
TGTGCCAGCAGTTACAGGGGTACCACAGATACGCAGTATTTT | CASSYRGTTDTQYF | TRBD1 | TRBJ2-3 | many | 14 | TRBV2
TGTGCCAGCAGGATAGACAGGGGGCGTTTCGGTAGCAATCAGCCCCAGCATTTT | CASRIDRGRFGSNQPQHF | TRBD1 | TRBJ1-5 | . | 18 | TRBV28
TGTGCCAGCAGTGATTGGGGGGGTTACGAGCAGTACTTC | CASSDWGGYEQYF | TRBD2 | TRBJ2-7 | many | 13 | TRBV2
TGCAGTGCTAGAGACAGGGTTTCCTACAATGAGCAGTTCTTC | CSARDRVSYNEQFF | . | TRBJ2-1 | few | 14 | TRBV20-1
TGTGCCAGCAGCACTCGACAGGGAATAGCCGGGGAGCTGTTTTTT | CASSTRQGIAGELFF | TRBD1 | TRBJ2-2 | . | 15 | TRBV7-9
TGTGCCAGCAGTCTTGGACACAGGGGGGAAAAACTGTTTTTT | CASSLGHRGEKLFF | TRBD1 | TRBJ1-4 | many | 14 | TRBV28
TGTGCCAGCTCACCACCGAGTCGGACTGAAGCTTTCTTT | CASSPPSRTEAFF | . | TRBJ1-1 | . | 13 | TRBV18
TGTGCCTGGAGTCGGGGGAGCAATGAGCAGTTCTTC | CAWSRGSNEQFF | . | TRBJ2-1 | many | 12 | TRBV30
TGTGCCAGCAGCTTGGGACGGTTTAGCGGGGGGGCTTCCACAGATACGCAGTATTTT | CASSLGRFSGGASTDTQYF | TRBD2 | TRBJ2-3 | many | 19 | TRBV7-8
TGTGCCAGCAGTACCAGAGGGGGGGGTGGTACTCAGCCCCAGCATTTT | CASSTRGGGGTQPQHF | . | TRBJ1-5 | few | 16 | TRBV28
TGTGCCAGCAGTTTTGGCGTAATGAACACTGAAGCTTTCTTT | CASSFGVMNTEAFF | . | TRBJ1-1 | few | 14 | TRBV28
TGTGCCAGCAGCCCTACCGCCGCTAGACACCAGGGCACAGATACGCAGTATTTT | CASSPTAARHQGTDTQYF | . | TRBJ2-3 | . | 18 | TRBV7-3
TGTGCCAGCAGTTTTGGGACAGGGGGCCTCGGGGAGCTGTTTTTT | CASSFGTGGLGELFF | TRBD1 | TRBJ2-2 | few | 15 | TRBV28
TGTGCCAGCAGCTTAGAAGGGTATGAAGACACTGAAGCTTTCTTT | CASSLEGYEDTEAFF | . | TRBJ1-1 | . | 15 | TRBV7-8